This T cell receptor beta chain came from a study of cytomegalovirus exposure and HLA in healthy donors. This CDR3 spans 16 amino acids. Use of 60 Vbeta and 13 Jbeta primers characterized the PCR. Libraries were prepared by immunoSEQ multiplex PCR; TCRdb keeps only in-frame clonotypes and omits some of them. The sample comprises some 130,000 clones, over 75% of which are singletons, and approximately 4.8% rests with the top ten. This clone was observed a few times. This TCR derives from a man aged 25-40 years in good health. The sequenced sample was PBMCs. The chain links TRBV1 to TRBJ2-7; the DNA was not used to check the table's D call, TRBD1. TRBV1 is a pseudogene segment. The CDR3 DNA sequence: TGCACCAGCAGCCCCCGAGTCCAGGGGGAAAACTACGAGCAGTACTTC. Protein: CTSSPRVQGENYEQYF.